This entry lists 12 T cell receptor beta chains sequenced from one sample in a study of blood T cell repertoires in COVID-19. Profiled with immunoSEQ multiplex PCR; TCRdb holds only in-frame clones, not every one. The table shows 280,000 or so clones, with 85% occurring only once. The sequenced material came from peripheral blood. These TCRs come from a human donor in a cohort sampled during active COVID-19.

The CDR3 is CASSPSPRRETQYF. The CDR3 bases are TGTGCCAGCAGCCCGTCTCCCCGCAGAGAGACCCAGTACTTC. The rearrangement uses TRBV16 and TRBJ2-5; the D is unclear. The germline V gene encodes CDR1 KGHSY and CDR2 FQNENV. V was clipped by 4 bases and J by 4 bases, with 13 bases between them. The CDR3 is 14 amino acids.

The rearrangement joins TRBV3-1 (or the pseudogene TRBV3-2) to TRBJ2-2, with no clear D. The CDR3 totals 15 residues. Trimming pared 6 bases from V and 5 bases from J, leaving 16 bases between. CDR1 and CDR2 from the germline V gene are LGHDT and YNNKEL (reference sequence). The CDR3 DNA sequence: TGTGCCAGCAGTCCTAGGAGCAGCCTGACCGGGGAGCTGTTTTTT. Translating gives CASSPRSSLTGELFF.

The chain combines TRBV2 with TRBJ1-5; tentatively, D is TRBD1 (5 bases). Germline values: CDR1 SNHLY, CDR2 FYNNEI. The V end was cut by 6 bases, the J end by 6 bases, with 9 bases between. This CDR3 has 12 amino acids. The CDR3: CASRGESQPQHF. In nucleotides, the CDR3 is TGTGCCAGCAGAGGGGAAAGTCAGCCCCAGCATTTT.

This clone showed up many times. The rearrangement joins TRBV5-1 to TRBJ1-5; tentative D call: TRBD1 (6 bases). This CDR3 spans 15 amino acids. Trimming stripped 5 bases from V and 0 bases from J, with 12 bases between. Looked up from germline, CDR1 is SGHRS and CDR2 is YFSETQ. The CDR3 DNA follows: TGCGCCAGCAGGGACAGCCTGTATAGCAATCAGCCCCAGCATTTT. This encodes CASRDSLYSNQPQHF.

As DNA, the CDR3 is TGTGCCACCAGCACCGCGACCGGGGAGCTGTTTTTT. Amino acid sequence: CATSTATGELFF. The chain couples TRBV15 to TRBJ2-2; the D is unclear. The CDR3 sequence is 12 residues long. Germline loops: CDR1 LNHNV, CDR2 YYDKDF (reference sequence). Deletions cut 4 bases from V and 5 bases from J, with 5 bases between.

The chain carries TRBV4-1 and TRBJ1-6, with a weak D call TRBD1 (6 bases). V shed 2 bases and J shed 9 bases, with 14 bases lying between them. The germline CDR1 and CDR2 sequences are MGHRA and YSYEKL. The CDR3 contains 15 residues. CDR3: CASSQRTAVGSPLHF. The CDR3 coding sequence is TGCGCCAGCAGCCAACGGACAGCGGTCGGTTCACCCCTCCACTTT.

The chain employs TRBV19 and TRBJ1-1, with 8 bases aligning to TRBD1. Germline loops: CDR1 LNHDA, CDR2 SQIVND (reference sequence). The trim removed 5 bases at V and 5 bases at J, leaving 16 bases unmatched. This CDR3 is 17 amino acids long. CDR3 residues: CASSGTRDRNGRTEAFF. The DNA of the CDR3 is TGTGCCAGTAGTGGTACCCGGGACAGGAACGGACGGACTGAAGCTTTCTTT.

This clone was seen just once. The rearrangement uses TRBV2 and TRBJ2-7, with 9 bases lining up with TRBD2. This CDR3 spans 15 amino acids. The germline V gene encodes CDR1 SNHLY and CDR2 FYNNEI. Unmatched junction bases numbered 3, after V lost 1 base and J lost 2 bases. As DNA, the CDR3 is TGTGCCAGCAGTGAAGGGTTAGCGGGAGCCTACGAGCAGTACTTC. Translated: CASSEGLAGAYEQYF.

The CDR3 spells CASSLAFGEDYGYTF. CDR3 DNA sequence: TGCGCCAGCAGCTTGGCCTTTGGGGAGGACTATGGCTACACCTTC. The J gene is TRBJ1-2, the V gene TRBV5-1; no reliable D call. This CDR3 comprises 15 residues. CDR1 is SGHRS and CDR2 is YFSETQ in the germline V gene. Trimming removed 0 bases at V and 3 bases at J, with 12 bases between.

The V and J genes are TRBV28 and TRBJ1-1; a weak D match, TRBD1 (5 bases). Trimming took 2 bases from V and 6 from J, leaving 10 bases between them. CDR1 MDHEN and CDR2 SYDVKM come from the germline V gene. The length of the CDR3 is 13 residues. CDR3 amino acids: CASSLGARAEAFF. Written as DNA, the CDR3 is TGTGCCAGCAGTTTAGGGGCCAGGGCTGAAGCTTTCTTT.

CDR3 bases: TGCGCCAGCAGCTTCTTAGGTTCTAGCGGCACAGATACGCAGTATTTT. It encodes CASSFLGSSGTDTQYF. The chain couples TRBV5-1 to TRBJ2-3; possible D gene TRBD2, 6 bases. Germline-derived CDR1 and CDR2 are SGHRS and YFSETQ. V was cut by 2 bases and J by 1 base, with 14 bases left in between. This CDR3 is 16 amino acids long.

This clone was counted a single time. The chain combines TRBV5-6 with TRBJ2-3, with a weak D call TRBD1 (6 bases). The V end lost 5 bases, the J end lost 2 bases, and 15 bases lay between the germline ends. Germline loops: CDR1 SGHDT, CDR2 YYEEEE. The CDR3 is made up of 15 amino acids. The CDR3 nucleotides read TGTGCCAGCAGTCCGGGACCAGGGGCCACAGATACGCAGTATTTT. Its translation: CASSPGPGATDTQYF.